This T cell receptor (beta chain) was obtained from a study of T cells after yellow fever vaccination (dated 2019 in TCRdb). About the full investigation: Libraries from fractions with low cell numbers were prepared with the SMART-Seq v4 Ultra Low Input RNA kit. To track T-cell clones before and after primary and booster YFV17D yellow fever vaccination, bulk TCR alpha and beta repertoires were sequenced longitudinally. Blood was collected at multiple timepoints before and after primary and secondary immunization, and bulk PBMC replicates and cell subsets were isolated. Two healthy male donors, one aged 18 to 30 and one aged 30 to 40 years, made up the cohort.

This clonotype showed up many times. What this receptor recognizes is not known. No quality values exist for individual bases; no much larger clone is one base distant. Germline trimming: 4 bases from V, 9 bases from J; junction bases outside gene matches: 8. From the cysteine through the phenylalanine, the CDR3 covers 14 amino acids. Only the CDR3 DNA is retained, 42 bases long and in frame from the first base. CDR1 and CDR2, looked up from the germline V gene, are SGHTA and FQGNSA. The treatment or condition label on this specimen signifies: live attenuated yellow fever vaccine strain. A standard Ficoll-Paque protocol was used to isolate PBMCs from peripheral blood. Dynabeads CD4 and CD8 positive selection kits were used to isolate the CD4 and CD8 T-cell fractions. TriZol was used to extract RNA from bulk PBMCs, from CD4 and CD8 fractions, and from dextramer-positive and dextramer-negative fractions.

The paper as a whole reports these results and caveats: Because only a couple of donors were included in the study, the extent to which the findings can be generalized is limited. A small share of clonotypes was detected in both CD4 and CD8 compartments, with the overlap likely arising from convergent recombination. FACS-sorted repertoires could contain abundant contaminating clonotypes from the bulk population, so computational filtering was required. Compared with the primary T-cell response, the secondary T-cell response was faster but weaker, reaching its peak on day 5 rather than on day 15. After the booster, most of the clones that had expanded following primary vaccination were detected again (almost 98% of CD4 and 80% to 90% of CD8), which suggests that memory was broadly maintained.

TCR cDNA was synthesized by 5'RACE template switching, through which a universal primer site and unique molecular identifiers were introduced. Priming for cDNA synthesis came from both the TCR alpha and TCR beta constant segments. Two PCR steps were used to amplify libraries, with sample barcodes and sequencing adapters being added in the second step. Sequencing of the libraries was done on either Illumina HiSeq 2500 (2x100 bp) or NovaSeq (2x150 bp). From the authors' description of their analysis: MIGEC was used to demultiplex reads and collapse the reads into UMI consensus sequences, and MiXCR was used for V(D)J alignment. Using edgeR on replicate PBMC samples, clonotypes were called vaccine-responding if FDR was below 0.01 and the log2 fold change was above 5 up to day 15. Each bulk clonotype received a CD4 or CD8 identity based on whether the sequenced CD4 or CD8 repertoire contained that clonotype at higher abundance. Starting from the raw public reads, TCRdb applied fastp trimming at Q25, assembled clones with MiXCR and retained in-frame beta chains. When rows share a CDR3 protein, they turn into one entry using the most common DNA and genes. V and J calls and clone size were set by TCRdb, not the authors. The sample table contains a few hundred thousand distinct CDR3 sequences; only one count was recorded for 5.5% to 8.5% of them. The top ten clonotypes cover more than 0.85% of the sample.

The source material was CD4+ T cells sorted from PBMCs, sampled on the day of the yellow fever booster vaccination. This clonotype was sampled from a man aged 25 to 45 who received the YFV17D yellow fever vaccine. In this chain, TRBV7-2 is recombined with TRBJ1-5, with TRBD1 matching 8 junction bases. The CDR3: CASSYGQGLGPQHF. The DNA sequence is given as TGTGCCAGCAGCTACGGACAGGGTTTGGGGCCCCAGCATTTT.